Detailed here is one T cell receptor (beta chain). This record comes from a study of shared clonotypes between healthy human individuals. Whole-study context: Donors were two women and three men aged 18 to 49.

A CD45RA-negative memory subset and a CD45RA+ naive subset were separated from the CD4+ cells. The protocol was immunoSEQ multiplex PCR, while the TCRdb copy is restricted to in-frame clones and leaves out a portion. Altogether about 1.5 million clones are present, around 95% being singletons, with the ten largest covering approximately 1%. The CDR3 runs 18 residues. CDR1 is SGHTA and CDR2 is FQGNSA in the germline V gene. With 0 bases removed from V and 1 base from J, the gap between germline ends came to 13 bases. The sequencing sample was made of naive CD4+ T cells sorted from blood. As to subset: CD45RA+ positively selected. The source is a man between 25 and 39 years old in good health. The chain has TRBV7-2 and TRBJ2-6; D ambiguous. The CDR3 DNA is TGTGCCAGCAGCTTAGCCGGGCCCGCCGGGTCTGGGGCCAACGTCCTGACTTTC. This translates into CASSLAGPAGSGANVLTF.